Following are 6 T cell receptor beta chains from one sample sequenced in a study of CD8 T cells in Susac syndrome. With random hexamers, roughly 0.45 to 1 ug RNA was reverse transcribed. MiXCR, run by TCRdb on the immunoSEQ multiplex PCR reads, gives a single entry per CDR3 protein. The data contain about 120,000 distinct CDR3 sequences, 85% to 95% of them singletons. Source material: CD8+ T cells from PBMCs. Receptor source: a human donor with Susac syndrome.

The chain combines TRBV12-5 with TRBJ1-2; the D gene is possibly TRBD1 (6 bases). Per germline, CDR1 LGHNT and CDR2 FRNRAP. V dropped 1 base and J dropped 5 bases, with 17 bases sitting between them. The CDR3 extends over 16 amino acids. The CDR3 nucleotides are TGTGCTAGTGGTTTGGGACAGACAGGAGGGATTTATGGCTACACCTTC. It translates to CASGLGQTGGIYGYTF.

The V and J genes are TRBV6-2 or TRBV6-3 and TRBJ2-3, with D maybe TRBD1 (5 bases). Between the trimmed V and J ends, which lost 2 bases and 5 bases, there was a span of 26 bases. In germline, CDR1 is MNHEY, CDR2 SVGEGT. The CDR3 consists of 19 residues. DNA for the CDR3: TGTGCCAGCAGTTACCTCGACCATGGAATAGGGGCTTTCTTAGATACGCAGTATTTT. Translating gives CASSYLDHGIGAFLDTQYF.

V usage is TRBV7-9 and J usage is TRBJ2-5; D may be TRBD1 (6 bases). This CDR3 has 15 residues. Germline-derived CDR1 and CDR2 are SEHNR and FQNEAQ (reference sequence). Trimming cost V 5 bases and J 2 bases, with 15 bases left between them. CDR3 in amino acids: CASSIVRDIQETQYF. For the CDR3, the DNA is TGTGCCAGCAGCATTGTCCGGGACATACAAGAGACCCAGTACTTC.

The chain employs TRBV4-3 and TRBJ2-1; tentative D call: TRBD1 (6 bases). CDR1 and CDR2 from the germline V gene are LGHNA and YSLEER. Trimming took 1 base from V and 8 from J, leaving 9 bases between them. CDR3 size: 13 residues. In DNA, the CDR3 is TGCGCCAGCAGCCAAGCAACAGGGTATGAGCAGTTCTTC. It codes for CASSQATGYEQFF.

This chain joins TRBV5-1 and TRBJ2-7; 7 bases are shared with TRBD1. Germline values: CDR1 SGHRS, CDR2 YFSETQ. V lost 4 bases and J lost 2; bases outside the gene matches: 3. The CDR3 is 13 amino acids. CDR3 sequence reads: CASSTDRTYEQYF. The CDR3, as DNA: TGCGCCAGCAGCACGGACAGGACCTACGAGCAGTACTTC.

In DNA form, the CDR3 reads TGTGCCAGTAGTATTAGGCCTAGCGGGGACGAGCAGTACTTC. Its protein product is CASSIRPSGDEQYF. The chain has TRBV19 and TRBJ2-7; the match to TRBD2 covers 9 bases. V shed 3 bases, J shed 5 bases, and the junction held 5 bases outside the gene matches. Germline V gene sequence: CDR1 LNHDA, CDR2 SQIVND (reference sequence). CDR3 length: 14 amino acids. Using reference TRBV19 and TRBJ2-7 for the parts outside the CDR3, the full variable domain is DGGITQSPKYLFRKEGQNVTLSCEQNLNHDAMYWYRQDPGQGLRLIYYSQIVNDFQKGDIAEGYSVSREKKESFPLTVTSAQKNPTAFYLCASSIRPSGDEQYFGPGTRLTVT.